Presented here are 27 T cell receptor beta chains from one specimen sequenced in a study of OX40 agonist ivuxolimab in advanced cancers. Method: immunoSEQ multiplex PCR; TCRdb's copy keeps in-frame clones and lacks some. The sample holds about 82,000 clones, about 90% seen once. The input for sequencing was CD4+ or CD8+ T cells sorted from blood, taken in a trial of the OX40 agonist ivuxolimab. The receptors were sampled from an adult with an advanced solid tumor such as melanoma, head and neck, liver or kidney cancer.

Points on this clone: In the same sample, other DNA sequences code for this CDR3. This chain connects TRBV19 to TRBJ2-5; the D gene is possibly TRBD1 (5 bases). The CDR3 sequence is 14 residues long. The ends were cut back, 1 base at V and 1 base at J, with 7 bases in the middle. Looked up from germline, CDR1 is LNHDA and CDR2 is SQIVND (reference sequence). The CDR3 is CASSIGRGQETQYF. The DNA of the CDR3 is TGTGCCAGTAGTATAGGAAGGGGCCAAGAGACCCAGTACTTC.

Only one count was recorded for this clone. The chain joins TRBV11-2 to TRBJ2-7, with 11 bases that match TRBD1. This CDR3 spans 16 amino acids. Germline CDR1 SGHAT, CDR2 FQNNGV. V lost 4 bases to trimming and J lost 3 bases; unmatched junction nucleotides: 8. CDR3 protein: CASSSFGQGAIYEQYF. Written as DNA, the CDR3 is TGTGCCAGCAGCTCCTTTGGACAGGGGGCGATCTACGAGCAGTACTTC.

Concerning this clone: The junction departs from the called germline gene at one end, perhaps through a read error. This chain links TRBV6-1 with TRBJ2-4; 9 bases line up with TRBD1. This CDR3 is built from 16 residues. Per the germline V gene, CDR1 is MNHNS and CDR2 is SASEGT. CDR3 sequence reads: CASNEAGQGTKNIQYF. The CDR3 DNA reads TGTGCCAGCAATGAAGCGGGACAGGGTACCAAAAACATTCAGTACTTC.

The gene calls are TRBV11-2 and TRBJ2-7; 7 nucleotides line up with TRBD2. J gave up 3 bases and V 4 bases, and 9 bases lay outside the gene matches. CDR1 and CDR2 (germline): SGHAT, FQNNGV. This CDR3 spans 15 amino acids. CDR3 sequence (DNA): TGTGCCAGCAGCTCTCCCAGCGGGATTCGCTACGAGCAGTACTTC. Encoded protein: CASSSPSGIRYEQYF.

Only a few counts were recorded for this clone. The rearrangement joins TRBV19 to TRBJ1-5, with 7 bases identical to TRBD1. This CDR3 has 16 amino acids. Germline V gene sequence: CDR1 LNHDA, CDR2 SQIVND (reference sequence). Trimming removed 6 bases from V and 3 bases from J; junction bases left unmatched: 11. CDR3 amino acids: CASRNQGGTYNQPQHF. In DNA form, the CDR3 reads TGTGCCAGTAGAAACCAGGGGGGGACCTACAATCAGCCCCAGCATTTT.

V usage is TRBV14 and J usage is TRBJ2-3; D unresolved. There are 13 residues in the CDR3. Germline CDR1 SGHDN, CDR2 FVKESK. The V and J ends lost 0 bases and 4 bases respectively, with 5 bases between them. In DNA form, the CDR3 reads TGTGCCAGCAGCCAAGATGTATCAGATACGCAGTATTTT. Residues: CASSQDVSDTQYF. Full variable domain (missing parts from reference TRBV14 and TRBJ2-3): EAGVTQFPSHSVIEKGQTVTLRCDPISGHDNLYWYRRVMGKEIKFLLHFVKESKQDESGMPNNRFLAERTGGTYSTLKVQPAELEDSGVYFCASSQDVSDTQYFGPGTRLTVL.

The chain uses TRBV7-3 and TRBJ2-5; 8 bases are a match to TRBD2. This CDR3 comprises 14 residues. With V trimmed by 5 bases and J by 4 bases, 6 bases remained unmatched. Germline values: CDR1 SGHTA, CDR2 FQGTGA. CDR3 sequence: CASSPRGGAETQYF. The CDR3 region has the DNA TGTGCCAGCAGCCCCCGGGGGGGCGCAGAGACCCAGTACTTC.

The rearrangement joins TRBV10-1 to TRBJ1-3; 9 bases align to TRBD1. CDR1 and CDR2 (germline): WNHNN, SYGVQD (reference sequence). The CDR3 loop spans 13 amino acids. The J segment lost 5 bases and the V segment lost 7 bases, leaving 3 bases of the junction unmatched. CDR3 protein: CASKGQGRNTIYF. The CDR3 coding sequence is TGCGCCAGCAAAGGACAGGGGAGAAACACCATATATTTT.

The chain joins TRBV4-1 to TRBJ1-5; TRBD1 matches 8 bases. With V trimmed by 0 bases and J by 9 bases, 7 bases remained unmatched. Germline CDR1 and CDR2: MGHRA and YSYEKL. This CDR3 region has 15 residues. The CDR3, as DNA: TGCGCCAGCAGCCAAGACGGGACAGGTGTCAGGCCCCAGCATTTT. It specifies CASSQDGTGVRPQHF.

This chain links TRBV6-1 with TRBJ2-3; tentatively, D is TRBD2 (5 bases). Trimming stripped 2 bases from V and 8 bases from J, with 8 bases between. Germline V gene lookup returns CDR1 MNHNS and CDR2 SASEGT. This CDR3 comprises 12 residues. The CDR3 DNA reads as TGTGCCAGCAGTGAACTAGCTGGTACGCAGTATTTT. Encoded protein: CASSELAGTQYF.

This clone was recorded only once. The gene calls are TRBV19 and TRBJ2-7, with 10 positions matching TRBD2. Looked up from germline, CDR1 is LNHDA and CDR2 is SQIVND (reference sequence). This CDR3 is built from 14 residues. Trimming removed 3 bases from V and 3 bases from J; junction bases left unmatched: 2. The CDR3 spells CASSMASGSYEQYF. The CDR3 DNA reads TGTGCCAGTAGTATGGCTAGCGGGAGCTACGAGCAGTACTTC.

This chain uses TRBV2 with TRBJ1-5; TRBD1 is a possible D gene (6 bases). Trimming stripped 3 bases from V and 9 bases from J, with 15 bases between. Germline V gene sequence: CDR1 SNHLY, CDR2 FYNNEI. The CDR3 has 14 residues. CDR3 sequence reads: CASSEVTGSAPQHF. DNA of the CDR3: TGTGCCAGCAGTGAGGTTACAGGGTCTGCGCCCCAGCATTTT.

This clone was detected a few times. J is TRBJ1-6 and V is TRBV29-1; a possible D gene is TRBD1 (5 bases). CDR3 size: 13 residues. Trimming removed 4 bases at V and 8 bases at J, with 12 bases between. CDR1 is SQVTM and CDR2 is ANQGSEA in the germline V gene. The CDR3 sequence: CSVGRVKDSPLHF. CDR3 coding DNA: TGCAGCGTTGGCAGGGTGAAGGATTCACCCCTCCACTTT.

This chain joins TRBV28 and TRBJ1-5; D gene uncertain. V was clipped by 2 bases and J by 1 base, with 9 bases between them. The CDR3 contains 15 residues. Per the germline V gene, CDR1 is MDHEN and CDR2 is SYDVKM. The CDR3 here is CASSLGLGSNQPQHF. The CDR3 bases are TGTGCCAGCAGTTTAGGACTGGGGAGCAATCAGCCCCAGCATTTT. Looking up the rest from reference TRBV28 and TRBJ1-5 gives the full variable domain: DVKVTQSSRYLVKRTGEKVFLECVQDMDHENMFWYRQDPGLGLRLIYFSYDVKMKEKGDIPEGYSVSREKKERFSLILESASTNQTSMYLCASSLGLGSNQPQHFGDGTRLSIL.

The rearrangement joins TRBV7-2 to TRBJ2-7, with D possibly TRBD1 on 5 matching bases. Germline V gene sequence: CDR1 SGHTA, CDR2 FQGNSA. The length of the CDR3 is 16 residues. V lost 1 base and J lost 7, with 20 bases in between. The DNA for the CDR3 is TGTGCCAGCAGCTTAGGGTCTGCAGGTAGCACAGGAGAGCAGTACTTC. Translation: CASSLGSAGSTGEQYF.

This sequence joins TRBV28 and TRBJ2-1, with 11 bases that match TRBD2. CDR3 length: 15 residues. Germline CDR1 reads MDHEN; CDR2 reads SYDVKM. V was clipped by 5 bases and J by 5 bases; unmatched bases: 5. CDR3 amino acids: CASSPGLAGNNEQFF. CDR3 nucleotides: TGTGCCAGCAGTCCCGGACTAGCGGGTAACAATGAGCAGTTCTTC.

This clone is labeled as medium-sized. The chain joins TRBV5-1 to TRBJ2-5, with 13 bases identical to TRBD2. Germline V gives CDR1 SGHRS, CDR2 YFSETQ. The ends lost 2 bases at V and 5 bases at J; junction bases unmatched: 6. The CDR3 covers 16 residues. CDR3 nucleotide sequence: TGCGCCAGCAGCTTCGGGACTAGCGGGAATCTGGAGACCCAGTACTTC. This sequence encodes CASSFGTSGNLETQYF.

Only a few counts were recorded for this clone. V is TRBV7-9 and J is TRBJ1-2; 8 bases are a match to TRBD1. Trimming at V came to 0 bases and at J to 6 bases, leaving 3 bases not matched to a gene. The germline V gene has CDR1 SEHNR and CDR2 FQNEAQ (reference sequence). The CDR3 runs to 14 residues. The CDR3 sequence is CASSLADREHGYTF. The CDR3 coding sequence is TGTGCCAGCAGCTTAGCGGACAGGGAGCATGGCTACACCTTC.

The count of this clone is one. The V gene is TRBV5-4, the J gene TRBJ1-2, with D unclear. The CDR3 is 16 residues long. Deletions cut 0 bases from V and 2 bases from J, with 14 bases between. Per germline, CDR1 SGHNT and CDR2 YYREEE (reference sequence). The CDR3 bases are TGTGCCAGCAGCTTGGATCAGATAGGGATGAACTATGGCTACACCTTC. Protein product: CASSLDQIGMNYGYTF.

This chain joins TRBV6-6 and TRBJ2-7, with D perhaps TRBD1 or TRBD2 (5 bases each). Germline V gene lookup returns CDR1 MNHNY and CDR2 SVGAGI (reference sequence). The CDR3 loop spans 14 amino acids. Between the trimmed V and J ends, which lost 3 bases and 0 bases, there was a span of 9 bases. The CDR3 DNA reads as TGTGCCAGCAGTTATCTGGGGGACTCCTACGAGCAGTACTTC. Residues: CASSYLGDSYEQYF.

The chain recombines TRBV9 with TRBJ2-3; D possibly corresponds to TRBD2 (6 bases). V gave up 3 bases and J gave up 6 bases, with 23 bases separating them. The germline V gene encodes CDR1 SGDLS and CDR2 YYNGEE. The CDR3 is 17 residues long. CDR3 coding DNA: TGTGCCAGCAGCGCTCGCGGGATGACATCTAGACCCGATACGCAGTATTTT. Its protein product is CASSARGMTSRPDTQYF. The entire variable domain, with the rest obtained from reference TRBV9 and TRBJ2-3, is as follows: DSGVTQTPKHLITATGQRVTLRCSPRSGDLSVYWYQQSLDQGLQFLIQYYNGEERAKGNILERFSAQQFPDLHSELNLSSLELGDSALYFCASSARGMTSRPDTQYFGPGTRLTVL.

The gene calls are TRBV5-5 and TRBJ1-2; 8 bases line up with TRBD1. The CDR3 runs to 13 residues. V lost 0 bases and J lost 9; bases outside the gene matches: 4. Germline loops: CDR1 SGHKS, CDR2 YYEKEE (reference sequence). This CDR3 reads CASSLGTGLSYTF. The CDR3 DNA sequence: TGTGCCAGCAGCTTGGGGACAGGGCTGAGCTACACCTTC.

The chain uses TRBV7-9 and TRBJ2-5; 7 nucleotides match TRBD1. J lost 3 bases, V lost 1 base, and 5 bases had no gene match. There are 15 residues in the CDR3. In germline, CDR1 is SEHNR, CDR2 FQNEAQ (reference sequence). The CDR3 spells CASSLGVGQKETQYF. CDR3 coding DNA: TGTGCCAGCAGCTTAGGCGTGGGACAGAAAGAGACCCAGTACTTC.

V is TRBV4-1 and J is TRBJ2-1, with 10 bases aligning to TRBD2. This CDR3 has 18 residues. Germline assignment: CDR1 MGHRA and CDR2 YSYEKL. V was clipped by 2 bases and J by 2 bases; unmatched bases: 9. As DNA, the CDR3 is TGCGCCAGCAGCCAATATCTAGCGGGAGATGAGACCTACAATGAGCAGTTCTTC. Translating gives CASSQYLAGDETYNEQFF.

The chain is built from TRBV2 and TRBJ2-5; possibly TRBD2 for D (5 bases). Gene TRBJ2-7 matches the end of the DNA better, so the J call may be wrong. CDR1 and CDR2 from the germline V gene are SNHLY and FYNNEI. This CDR3 region has 14 residues. The CDR3, as DNA: TGTGCCAGCAGTGACGCGGGCTCCTTCTACGAGCAGTACTTC. Its translation is CASSDAGSFYEQYF.

The chain links TRBV29-1 to TRBJ1-1; possible D gene TRBD1, 5 bases. The germline V gene encodes CDR1 SQVTM and CDR2 ANQGSEA. V lost 7 bases and J lost 4, with 19 bases in between. The length of the CDR3 is 14 residues. The CDR3: CSAQDGRAGTEAFF. The CDR3 DNA is TGCAGCGCCCAAGACGGCAGGGCGGGCACTGAAGCTTTCTTT.

The chain employs TRBV7-6 and TRBJ2-1, with 7 bases that match TRBD2. Trimming took 2 bases from V and 3 from J; bases not matched to a gene: 4. Germline V lookup: CDR1 SGHVS, CDR2 FNYEAQ. This CDR3 region has 15 residues. Here the CDR3 reads CASSLFGGSYNEQFF. The CDR3 DNA sequence: TGTGCCAGCAGCTTATTCGGGGGGAGCTACAATGAGCAGTTCTTC.